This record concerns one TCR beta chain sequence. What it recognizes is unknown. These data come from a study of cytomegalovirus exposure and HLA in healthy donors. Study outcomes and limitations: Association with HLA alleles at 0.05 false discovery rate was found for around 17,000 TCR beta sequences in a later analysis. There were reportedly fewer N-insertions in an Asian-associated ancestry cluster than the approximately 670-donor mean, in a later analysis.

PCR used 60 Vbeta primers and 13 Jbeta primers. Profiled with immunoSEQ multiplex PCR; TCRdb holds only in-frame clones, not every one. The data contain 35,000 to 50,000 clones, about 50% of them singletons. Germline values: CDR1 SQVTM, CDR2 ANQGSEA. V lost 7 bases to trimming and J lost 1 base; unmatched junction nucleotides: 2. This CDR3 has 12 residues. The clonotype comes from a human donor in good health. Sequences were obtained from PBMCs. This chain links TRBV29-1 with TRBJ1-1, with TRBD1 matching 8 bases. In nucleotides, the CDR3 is TGCAGCGCTGACAGGGGGAACACTGAAGCTTTCTTT. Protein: CSADRGNTEAFF.